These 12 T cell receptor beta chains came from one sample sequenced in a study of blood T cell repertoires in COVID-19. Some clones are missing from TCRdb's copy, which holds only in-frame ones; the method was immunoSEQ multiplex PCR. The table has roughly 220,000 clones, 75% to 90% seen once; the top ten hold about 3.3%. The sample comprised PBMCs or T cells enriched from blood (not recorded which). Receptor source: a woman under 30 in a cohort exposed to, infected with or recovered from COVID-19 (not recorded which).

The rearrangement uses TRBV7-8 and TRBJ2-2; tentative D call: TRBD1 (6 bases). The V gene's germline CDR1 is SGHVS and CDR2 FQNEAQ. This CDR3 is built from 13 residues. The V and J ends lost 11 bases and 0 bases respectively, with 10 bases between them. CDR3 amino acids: CAGGRTNTGELFF. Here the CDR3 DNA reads TGTGCCGGGGGCAGAACGAACACCGGGGAGCTGTTTTTT.

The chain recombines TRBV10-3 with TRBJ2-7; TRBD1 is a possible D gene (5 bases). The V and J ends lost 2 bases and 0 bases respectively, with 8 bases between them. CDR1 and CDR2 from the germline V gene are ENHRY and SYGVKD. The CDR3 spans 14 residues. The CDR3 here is CAISEDRYSYEQYF. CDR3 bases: TGTGCCATCAGTGAGGACAGATACTCCTACGAGCAGTACTTC.

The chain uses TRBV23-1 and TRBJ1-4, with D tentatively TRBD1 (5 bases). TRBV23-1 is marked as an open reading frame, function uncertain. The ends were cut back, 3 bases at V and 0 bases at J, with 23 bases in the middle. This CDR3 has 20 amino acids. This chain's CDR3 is CASSHSIRREGNSTNEKLFF. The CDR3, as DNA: TGCGCCAGCAGTCATTCAATCCGCAGGGAGGGGAACTCAACTAATGAAAAACTGTTTTTT.

CDR3 DNA sequence: TGTGCCAGCAGCGAGGGGGATTTTGGAAACACCATATATTTT. Protein sequence: CASSEGDFGNTIYF. V gene TRBV9 combines with J gene TRBJ1-3; maybe TRBD1 (6 bases). CDR1 and CDR2 (germline): SGDLS, YYNGEE. The CDR3 length is 14 residues. Trimming left V 3 bases short and J 3 bases short, with 10 bases between.

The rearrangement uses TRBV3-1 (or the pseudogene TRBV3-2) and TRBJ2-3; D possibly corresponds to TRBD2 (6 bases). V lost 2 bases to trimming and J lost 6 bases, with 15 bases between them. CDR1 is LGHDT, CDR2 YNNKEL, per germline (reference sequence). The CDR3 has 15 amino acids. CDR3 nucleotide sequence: TGTGCCAGCAGCCAACAACTAGCTAACGCGGATACGCAGTATTTT. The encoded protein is CASSQQLANADTQYF.

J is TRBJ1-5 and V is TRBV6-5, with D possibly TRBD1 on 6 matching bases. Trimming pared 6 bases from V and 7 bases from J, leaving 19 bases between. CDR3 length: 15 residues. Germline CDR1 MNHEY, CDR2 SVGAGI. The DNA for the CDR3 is TGTGCCAGCAGAAGTACAGGGAACGCCGGACAGCCCCAGCATTTT. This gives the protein CASRSTGNAGQPQHF.

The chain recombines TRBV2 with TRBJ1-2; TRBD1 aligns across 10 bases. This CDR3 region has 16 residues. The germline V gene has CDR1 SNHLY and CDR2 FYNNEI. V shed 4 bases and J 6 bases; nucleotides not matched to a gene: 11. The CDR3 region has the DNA TGTGCCAGCAGTGGTGACAGGGGGCCGGGTAGCGATGGCTACACCTTC. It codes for CASSGDRGPGSDGYTF. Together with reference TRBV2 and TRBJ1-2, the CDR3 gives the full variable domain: EPEVTQTPSHQVTQMGQEVILRCVPISNHLYFYWYRQILGQKVEFLVSFYNNEISEKSEIFDDQFSVERPDGSNFTLKIRSTKLEDSAMYFCASSGDRGPGSDGYTFGSGTRLTVV.

CDR3 sequence reads: CASSPQGGGNTIYF. The CDR3 bases are TGTGCCAGCAGCCCCCAAGGCGGAGGAAACACCATATATTTT. This chain uses TRBV7-9 with TRBJ1-3; D unclear. Germline CDR1 reads SEHNR; CDR2 reads FQNEAQ (reference sequence). The germline V and J ends were trimmed by 5 bases and 4 bases, with 12 bases remaining between them. The CDR3 has 14 residues.

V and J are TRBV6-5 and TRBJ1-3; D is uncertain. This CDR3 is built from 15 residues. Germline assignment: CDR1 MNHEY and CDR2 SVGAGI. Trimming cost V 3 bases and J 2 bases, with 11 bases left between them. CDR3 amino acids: CASSYEQPPGNTIYF. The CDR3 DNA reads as TGTGCCAGCAGTTATGAACAGCCACCTGGAAACACCATATATTTT.

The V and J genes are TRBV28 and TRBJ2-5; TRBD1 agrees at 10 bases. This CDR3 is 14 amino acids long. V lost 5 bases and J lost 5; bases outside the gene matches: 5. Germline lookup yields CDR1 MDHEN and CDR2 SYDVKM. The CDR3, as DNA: TGTGCCAGCAGTATAAGACAGGGGGCGGAGACCCAGTACTTC. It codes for CASSIRQGAETQYF.

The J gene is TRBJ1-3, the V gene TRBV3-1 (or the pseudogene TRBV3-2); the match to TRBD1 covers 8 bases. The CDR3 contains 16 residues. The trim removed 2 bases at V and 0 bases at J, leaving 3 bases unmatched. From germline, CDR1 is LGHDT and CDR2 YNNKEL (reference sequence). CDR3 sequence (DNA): TGTGCCAGCAGCCAACACGACAGGGGCTCTGGAAACACCATATATTTT. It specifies CASSQHDRGSGNTIYF.

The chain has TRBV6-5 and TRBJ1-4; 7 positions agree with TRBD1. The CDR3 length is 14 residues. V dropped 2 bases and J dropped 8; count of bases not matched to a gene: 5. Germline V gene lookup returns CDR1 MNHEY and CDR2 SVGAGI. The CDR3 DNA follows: TGTGCCAGCAGTTACAGCACAGGGGCAGAAAAACTGTTTTTT. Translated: CASSYSTGAEKLFF.